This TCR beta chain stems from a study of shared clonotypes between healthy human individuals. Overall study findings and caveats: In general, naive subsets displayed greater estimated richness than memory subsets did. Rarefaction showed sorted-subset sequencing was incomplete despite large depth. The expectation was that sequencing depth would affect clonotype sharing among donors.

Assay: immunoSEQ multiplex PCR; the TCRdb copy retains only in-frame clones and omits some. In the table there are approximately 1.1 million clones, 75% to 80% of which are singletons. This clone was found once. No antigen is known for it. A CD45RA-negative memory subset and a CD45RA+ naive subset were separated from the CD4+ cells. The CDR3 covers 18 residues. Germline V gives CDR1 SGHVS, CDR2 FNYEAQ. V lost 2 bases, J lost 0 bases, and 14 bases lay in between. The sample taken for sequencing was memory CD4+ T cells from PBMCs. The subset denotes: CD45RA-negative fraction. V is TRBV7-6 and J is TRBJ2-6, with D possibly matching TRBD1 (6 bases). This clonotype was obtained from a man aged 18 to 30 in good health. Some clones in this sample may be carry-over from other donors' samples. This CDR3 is CASSLPGTSYSGANVLTF. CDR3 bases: TGTGCCAGCAGCTTACCCGGGACATCGTACTCTGGGGCCAACGTCCTGACTTTC.